This T cell receptor (beta chain) was sequenced in a study of blood T cells in healthy people across ages. Sample-barcoded 5' priming and a J-beta primer mix drove a second PCR of roughly 6 to 12 cycles. Tagging of each cDNA molecule was performed by a template-switch adaptor with 12 random nucleotides. Each sample provided no less than 2.5 million CDR3-containing paired-end reads. TCRdb ran MiXCR on the 5' RACE reads and lists one entry per CDR3 protein. The profile covers more than 1.4 million distinct CDR3 sequences, with roughly 40% appearing a single time and 6.5% to 10% taken by the ten largest. Note on this clonotype: Antigen: not known.

Study-wide results and limits: Compared with aged donors, long-lived donors showed fewer expanded clones, suggesting selection. In older individuals, TCR beta diversity per million T cells was lower, falling roughly linearly with age.

Germline CDR1 MNHNS, CDR2 SASEGT. This CDR3 is 17 amino acids long. V lost 4 bases and J lost 0; bases outside the gene matches: 11. This chain joins TRBV6-1 and TRBJ1-2, with 7 bases aligning to TRBD1. This receptor was obtained from a woman aged 18-35 years in good health. The sequenced material came from blood. CDR3 sequence: CASSGIFRDRSNYGYTF. CDR3 in DNA: TGTGCCAGCAGTGGGATTTTCCGGGACAGATCTAACTATGGCTACACCTTC.